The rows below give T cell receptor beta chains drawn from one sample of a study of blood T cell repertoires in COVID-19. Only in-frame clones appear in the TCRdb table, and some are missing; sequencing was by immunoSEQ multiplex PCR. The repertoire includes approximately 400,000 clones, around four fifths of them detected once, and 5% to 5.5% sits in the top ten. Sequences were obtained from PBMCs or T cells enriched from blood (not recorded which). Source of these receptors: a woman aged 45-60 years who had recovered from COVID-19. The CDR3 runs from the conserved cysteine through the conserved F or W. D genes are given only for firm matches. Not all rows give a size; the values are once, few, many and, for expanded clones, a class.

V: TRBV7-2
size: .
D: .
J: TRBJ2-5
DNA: TGTGCCAGCAGCTGGGTATTGGTAGCACCACAAGAGACCCAGTACTTC
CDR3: CASSWVLVAPQETQYF

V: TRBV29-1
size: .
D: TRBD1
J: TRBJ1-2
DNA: TGCAGCGTTACGATTGACAGGGACTATGGCTACACCTTC
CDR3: CSVTIDRDYGYTF

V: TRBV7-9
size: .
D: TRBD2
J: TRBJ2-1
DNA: TGTGCCAGCAGCCGGACTAGCGGGAGGGAATACAATGAGCAGTTCTTC
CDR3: CASSRTSGREYNEQFF

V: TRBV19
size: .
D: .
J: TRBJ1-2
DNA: TGTGCCAGTAGTATAGTAGGCGGTGGCTACACCTTC
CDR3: CASSIVGGGYTF

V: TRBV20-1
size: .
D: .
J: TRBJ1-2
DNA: TGCAGTGCTAGTCATCAGGGACAATATGGCTACACCTTC
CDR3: CSASHQGQYGYTF

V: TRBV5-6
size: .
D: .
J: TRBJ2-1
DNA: TGTGCCAGCAGCTTAACGCGAGGAACCTACAATGAGCAGTTCTTC
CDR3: CASSLTRGTYNEQFF

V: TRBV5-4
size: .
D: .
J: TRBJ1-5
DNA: TGTGCCAGCAGCTTCAATAATCAGCCCCAGCATTTT
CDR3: CASSFNNQPQHF

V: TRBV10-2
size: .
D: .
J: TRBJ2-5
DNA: TGCGCCAGCAGCAGGACAGCCTACCAAGAGACCCAGTACTTC
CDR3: CASSRTAYQETQYF

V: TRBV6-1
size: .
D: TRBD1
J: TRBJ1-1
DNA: TGTGCCAGCAGTGAACAGGGGGCCGTGGGTGAAGCTTTCTTT
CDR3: CASSEQGAVGEAFF

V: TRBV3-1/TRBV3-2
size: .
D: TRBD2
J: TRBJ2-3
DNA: TGTGCCAGCAGCCCCTACCGACTAGCGGGGGCCCCCGGCACAGATACGCAGTATTTT
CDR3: CASSPYRLAGAPGTDTQYF

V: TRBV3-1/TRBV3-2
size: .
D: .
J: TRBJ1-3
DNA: TGTGCCAGCTCCGTTGTCCCAGGACAGCCGGAAAACACCATATATTTT
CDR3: CASSVVPGQPENTIYF

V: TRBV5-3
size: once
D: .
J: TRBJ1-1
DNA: TGTGCCAGAAGCCACGAACAAACAGGGATGAACACTGAAGCTTTCTTT
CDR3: CARSHEQTGMNTEAFF

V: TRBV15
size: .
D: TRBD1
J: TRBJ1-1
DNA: TGTGCCACCAGCAGAGACAGGGGGCTTACGAACACTGAAGCTTTCTTT
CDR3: CATSRDRGLTNTEAFF

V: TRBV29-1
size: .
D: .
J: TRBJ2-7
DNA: TGCAGCGTTGGACGACGCGGCAGGGCAGGCGAGCAGTACTTC
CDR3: CSVGRRGRAGEQYF

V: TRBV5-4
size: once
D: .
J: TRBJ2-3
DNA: TGTGCCAGCAGCTTGGGAGTCCGGTTAGATACGCAGTATTTT
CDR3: CASSLGVRLDTQYF

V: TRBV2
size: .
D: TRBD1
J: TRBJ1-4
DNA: TGTGCCAGCGGGAGACAGGGGGCGCGAGGTGAAAAACTGTTTTTT
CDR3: CASGRQGARGEKLFF

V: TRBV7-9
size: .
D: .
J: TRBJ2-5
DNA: TGTGCCAGCAGCTTAGTCCCGCGGTCCCAAGAGACCCAGTACTTC
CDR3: CASSLVPRSQETQYF

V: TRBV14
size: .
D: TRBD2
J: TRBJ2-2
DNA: TGTGCCAGCAGCCAAGAACTAGCGGGAGTCGGGGAGCTGTTTTTT
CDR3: CASSQELAGVGELFF

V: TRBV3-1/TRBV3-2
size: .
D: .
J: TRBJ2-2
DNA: TGTGCCAGCAGCCAAGCCAAGATCGGAGGGACCGGGGAGCTGTTTTTT
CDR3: CASSQAKIGGTGELFF

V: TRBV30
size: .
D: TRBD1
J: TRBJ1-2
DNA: TGTGCCTGGATAAGGGACAGGGGAGAGGGTGGCTACACCTTC
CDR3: CAWIRDRGEGGYTF

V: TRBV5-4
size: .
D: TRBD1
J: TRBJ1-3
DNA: TGTGCCAGCAGCTCTCAGGGGGCTGGAAACACCATATATTTT
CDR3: CASSSQGAGNTIYF

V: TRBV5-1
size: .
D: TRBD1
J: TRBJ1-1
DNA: TGCGCCAGCACCCCAGGGGGCGAGGCGGAAGCTTTCTTT
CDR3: CASTPGGEAEAFF

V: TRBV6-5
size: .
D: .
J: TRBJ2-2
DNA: TGTGCCAGCAGTTACGTTCCAGGGAACACCGGGGAGCTGTTTTTT
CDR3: CASSYVPGNTGELFF

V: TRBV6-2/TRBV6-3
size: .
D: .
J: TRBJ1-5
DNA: TGTGCCAGCAGTGGTCCAGGACTGGATCAGCCCCAGCATTTT
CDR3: CASSGPGLDQPQHF

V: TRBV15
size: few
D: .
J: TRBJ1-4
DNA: TGTGCCACCAGCAGGGGAGGGGAAAAACTGTTTTTT
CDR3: CATSRGGEKLFF

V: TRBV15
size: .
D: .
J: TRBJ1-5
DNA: TGTGCCACCAGCGCGGGGGCGGGGGGCAATCAGCCCCAGCATTTT
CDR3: CATSAGAGGNQPQHF

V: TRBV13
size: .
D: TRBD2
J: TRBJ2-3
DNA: TGTGCCAGCAGCCCCCGACTAGCGGGAGATTTTACAGATACGCAGTATTTT
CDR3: CASSPRLAGDFTDTQYF

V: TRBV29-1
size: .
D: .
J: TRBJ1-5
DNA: TGCAGCGTTCTAGGGGTAGGAAATCAGCCCCAGCATTTT
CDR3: CSVLGVGNQPQHF

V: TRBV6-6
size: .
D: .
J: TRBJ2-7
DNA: TGTGCCAGCAGTCGAGTACATGGACTTAACTACGAGCAGTACTTC
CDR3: CASSRVHGLNYEQYF

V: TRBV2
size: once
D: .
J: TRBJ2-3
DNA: TGTGCCAGCAGTGATGGGGGGTTACTAGCCTACGGCACAGATACGCAGTATTTT
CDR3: CASSDGGLLAYGTDTQYF

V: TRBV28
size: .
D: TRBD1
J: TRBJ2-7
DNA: TGTGCCAGCACCAGCGGACAGGGGCCTGGGTCCTACGAGCAGTACTTC
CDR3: CASTSGQGPGSYEQYF

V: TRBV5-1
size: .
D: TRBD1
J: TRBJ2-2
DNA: TGCGCCAGCAGCTTTGGACAGGGATTTGCCGGGGAGCTGTTTTTT
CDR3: CASSFGQGFAGELFF

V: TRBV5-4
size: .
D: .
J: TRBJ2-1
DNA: TGTGCCAGCAGCTCCCTCAGTGCGGGAACTCCCTACAATGAGCAGTTCTTC
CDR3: CASSSLSAGTPYNEQFF

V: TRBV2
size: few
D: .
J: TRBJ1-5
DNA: TGTGCCAGCAGTGCCAGGCTGGATCAGCCCCAGCATTTT
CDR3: CASSARLDQPQHF

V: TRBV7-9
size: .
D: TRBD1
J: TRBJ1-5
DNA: TGTGCCAGCGGCCCGGACAGGGAAAATCAGCCCCAGCATTTT
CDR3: CASGPDRENQPQHF

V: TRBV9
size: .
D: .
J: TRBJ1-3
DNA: TGTGCCAGCAGCGTACATCAGGGGAGTGGAAACACCATATATTTT
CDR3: CASSVHQGSGNTIYF

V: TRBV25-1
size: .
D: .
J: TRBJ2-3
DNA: TGTGCCAGCAGTGAGTCAACTCTAGCGGATACGCAGTATTTT
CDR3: CASSESTLADTQYF

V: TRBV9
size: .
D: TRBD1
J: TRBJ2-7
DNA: TGTGCCAGCAGCGTAGGAGGGGACAGGGTCAACGAGCAGTACTTC
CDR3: CASSVGGDRVNEQYF

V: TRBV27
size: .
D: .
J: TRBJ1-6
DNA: TGTGCCAGCAGTTCACAGGGAAACAATTCACCCCTCCACTTT
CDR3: CASSSQGNNSPLHF

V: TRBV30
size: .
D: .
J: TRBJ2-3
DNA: TGTGCCTTAACCACCAGTTATGGCACAGATACGCAGTATTTT
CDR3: CALTTSYGTDTQYF

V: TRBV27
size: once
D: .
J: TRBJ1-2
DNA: TGTGCCAGCGGAGTATTGGGGGCCGCTAACTATGGCTACACCTTC
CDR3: CASGVLGAANYGYTF

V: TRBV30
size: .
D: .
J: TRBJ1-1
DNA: TGTGCCTGGAGTGTTAGGGGCTCAATACGAGCTTTCTTT
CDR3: CAWSVRGSIRAFF

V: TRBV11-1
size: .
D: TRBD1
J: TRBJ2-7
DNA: TGTGCCAGCAGCCCGGGACAGTCCTACGAGCAGTACTTC
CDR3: CASSPGQSYEQYF

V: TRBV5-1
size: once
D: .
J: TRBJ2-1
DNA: TGCGCCAGCACCACAGCCAATGAGCAGTTCTTC
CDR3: CASTTANEQFF

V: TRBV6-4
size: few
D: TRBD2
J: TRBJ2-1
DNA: TGTGCCAGCAGTGACTCGGGCGGGAGGAACAATGAGCAGTTCTTC
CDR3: CASSDSGGRNNEQFF

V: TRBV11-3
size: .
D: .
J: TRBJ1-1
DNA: TGTGCCAGCAGCCGGCGGGGGGCTGAAGCTTTCTTT
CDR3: CASSRRGAEAFF

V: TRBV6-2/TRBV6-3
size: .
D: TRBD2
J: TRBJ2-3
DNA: TGTGCCAGCAGTTCCCTAGAAGCGGGAGAAACAGATACGCAGTATTTT
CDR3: CASSSLEAGETDTQYF

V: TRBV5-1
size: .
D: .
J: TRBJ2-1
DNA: TGCGCCAGCAGCTCAACTAGCAATGAGCAGTTCTTC
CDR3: CASSSTSNEQFF

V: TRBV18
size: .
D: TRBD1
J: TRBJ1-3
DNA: TGTGCCAGCTCGACTAAGCTTCCGCAGGGGGCAACTGGAAACACCATATATTTT
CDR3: CASSTKLPQGATGNTIYF

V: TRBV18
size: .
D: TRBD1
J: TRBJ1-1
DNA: TGTGCCAGCTCACCACAACAGGGGGTGACTGAAGCTTTCTTT
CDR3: CASSPQQGVTEAFF

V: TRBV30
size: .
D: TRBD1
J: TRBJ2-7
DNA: TGTGCCTGGGACCGGGACAGACACTCCTACGAGCAGTACTTC
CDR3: CAWDRDRHSYEQYF

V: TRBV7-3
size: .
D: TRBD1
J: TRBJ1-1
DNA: TGTGCCAGCAGCTTCGAGATTCAGGGGGCGGGTTCGGCTTTCTTT
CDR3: CASSFEIQGAGSAFF

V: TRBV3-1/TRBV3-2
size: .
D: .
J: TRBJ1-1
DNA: TGTGCCAGCAGCTCCCCCGGGGACACTGAAGCTTTCTTT
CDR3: CASSSPGDTEAFF

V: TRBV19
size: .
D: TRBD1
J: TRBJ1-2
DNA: TGTGCCAGTAGTAGACAGGGACGGGGGTATGGCTACACCTTC
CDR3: CASSRQGRGYGYTF

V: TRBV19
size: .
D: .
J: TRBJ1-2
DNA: TGTGCCAGTAGTATTGGCAGGGATAACTATGGCTACACCTTC
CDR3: CASSIGRDNYGYTF

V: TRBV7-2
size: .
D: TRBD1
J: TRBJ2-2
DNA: TGTGCCAGCAGGGGACAGGCCAACACCGGGGAGCTGTTTTTT
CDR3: CASRGQANTGELFF

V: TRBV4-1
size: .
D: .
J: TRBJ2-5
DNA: TGCGCCAGCAGCCAAGTCGGTTCCTTGGAGACCCAGTACTTC
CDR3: CASSQVGSLETQYF